This record concerns one T cell receptor beta chain sequence. Its antigen is unknown. This specimen comes from a study of beta chain features in type 1 diabetes. The CDR3 extends over 15 amino acids. CDR1 SGHRS and CDR2 YFSETQ come from the germline V gene. The ends lost 4 bases at V and 3 bases at J; junction bases unmatched: 6. All of the isolated RNA was reverse transcribed, so expressed TCRB transcripts were sequenced. Only in-frame clones appear in the TCRdb table, and some are missing; sequencing was by immunoSEQ multiplex PCR. Among a few hundred thousand clones, around 15% were seen once, and the ten largest hold 0.015% to 0.02%. Notes on the study in general: Across all four CD4+ subsets, people with type 1 diabetes showed modestly shorter TCRB CDR3s.

The rearrangement links TRBV5-1 to TRBJ2-1; 8 bases line up with TRBD2. Sequencing was performed on naive CD4+ T cells from blood. The TCR originated in a young man with type 1 diabetes. This CDR3 is CASSGTSPIYNEQFF. Here the CDR3 DNA reads TGCGCCAGCAGCGGGACTAGTCCCATCTACAATGAGCAGTTCTTC. Full variable domain (rest looked up from reference TRBV5-1 and TRBJ2-1): KAGVTQTPRYLIKTRGQQVTLSCSPISGHRSVSWYQQTPGQGLQFLFEYFSETQRNKGNFPGRFSGRQFSNSRSEMNVSTLELGDSALYLCASSGTSPIYNEQFFGPGTRLTVL.